The clone carrying this T cell receptor (beta chain) was detected ten times or more. Its antigen remains unidentified. The data are from a study of response to subunit inactivated influenza vaccine. Trimming removed 6 bases from V and 6 bases from J; junction bases left unmatched: 6. The CDR3 runs to 14 residues. Study-level results: Authors suggested each seasonal influenza vaccination recruits few new T cells.

TCRdb processed the RT-PCR reads anew with MiXCR; each CDR3 protein has one entry. The sample lists over 450,000 distinct CDR3 sequences; 10% to 15% were seen once. The TCR originated in a man aged 50 or older who received an inactivated influenza vaccine. The specimen comprised PBMCs from blood, sampled about 40 days after vaccination. The chain carries TRBV12-3 or TRBV12-4 and TRBJ2-1; TRBD1 aligns across 9 bases. CDR3 protein: CASSLQTGGNEQFF. CDR3 DNA sequence: TGTGCCAGCAGCCTCCAGACAGGGGGCAATGAGCAGTTCTTC.